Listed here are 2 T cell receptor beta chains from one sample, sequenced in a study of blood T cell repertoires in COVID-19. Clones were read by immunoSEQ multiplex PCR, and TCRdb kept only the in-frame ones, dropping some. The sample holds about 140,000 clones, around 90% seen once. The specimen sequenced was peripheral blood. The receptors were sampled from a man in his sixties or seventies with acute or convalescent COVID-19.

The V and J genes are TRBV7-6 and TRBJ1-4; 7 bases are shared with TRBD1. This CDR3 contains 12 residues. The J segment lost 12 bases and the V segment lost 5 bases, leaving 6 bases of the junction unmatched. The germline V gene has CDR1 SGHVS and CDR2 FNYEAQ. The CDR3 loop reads CASSHYDRELFF. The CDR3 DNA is TGTGCCAGCAGCCACTACGACAGGGAACTGTTTTTT.

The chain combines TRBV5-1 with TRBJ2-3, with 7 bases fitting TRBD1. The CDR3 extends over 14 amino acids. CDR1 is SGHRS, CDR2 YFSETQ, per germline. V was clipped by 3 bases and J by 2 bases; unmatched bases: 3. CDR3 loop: CASSSGQNTDTQYF. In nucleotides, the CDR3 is TGCGCCAGCAGCTCGGGACAGAACACAGATACGCAGTATTTT.